This T cell receptor (beta chain) stems from a study of beta chain features in type 1 diabetes. Study outcomes and limitations: Shorter templates might be favored by PCR, equally in patients and controls.

Regarding this clone: Its antigen is not known.

The V segment lost 0 bases and the J segment 2 bases; nucleotides outside the gene matches: 4. CDR1 is ENHRY and CDR2 is SYGVKD in the germline V gene. This CDR3 comprises 16 residues. What was sequenced were expressed TCRB transcripts, since all of the isolated RNA had been reverse transcribed. Repertoires were generated with immunoSEQ multiplex PCR, while TCRdb's copy carries only in-frame clones and drops some. The sample carries some 410,000 clones, more than 9.5% recorded once. The chain links TRBV10-3 to TRBJ2-1, with TRBD2 matching 7 bases. The specimen sequenced was naive CD4+ T cells from blood. The clonotype originates from a woman aged 18-30 years in good health. Written as DNA, the CDR3 is TGTGCCATCAGTGAGTCGTCTAGCGGTGCCTACAATGAGCAGTTCTTC. It codes for CAISESSSGAYNEQFF.